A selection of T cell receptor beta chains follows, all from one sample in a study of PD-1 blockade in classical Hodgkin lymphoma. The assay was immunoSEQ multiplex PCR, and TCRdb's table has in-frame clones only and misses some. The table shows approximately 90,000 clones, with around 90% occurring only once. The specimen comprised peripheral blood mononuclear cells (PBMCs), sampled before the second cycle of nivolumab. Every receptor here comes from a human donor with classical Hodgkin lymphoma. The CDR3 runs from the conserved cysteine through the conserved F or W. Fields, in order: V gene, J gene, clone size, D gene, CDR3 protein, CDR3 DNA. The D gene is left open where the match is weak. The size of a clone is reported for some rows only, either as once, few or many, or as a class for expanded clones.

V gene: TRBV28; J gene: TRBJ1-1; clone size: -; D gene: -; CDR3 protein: CASGPILNTEAFF; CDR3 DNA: TGTGCCAGTGGGCCGATTTTGAACACTGAAGCTTTCTTT
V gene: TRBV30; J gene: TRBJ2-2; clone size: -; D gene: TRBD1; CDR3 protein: CAWSKGQGSSGELFF; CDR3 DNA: TGTGCCTGGAGTAAAGGACAGGGGAGCTCCGGGGAGCTGTTTTTT
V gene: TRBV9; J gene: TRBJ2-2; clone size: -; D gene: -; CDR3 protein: CASSFGHGGMSGELFF; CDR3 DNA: TGTGCCAGCAGCTTTGGGCACGGCGGGATGTCCGGGGAGCTGTTTTTT
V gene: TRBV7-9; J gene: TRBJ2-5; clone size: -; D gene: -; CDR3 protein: CASSLDTASEKETQYF; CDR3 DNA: TGTGCCAGCAGCTTAGATACGGCTAGCGAGAAAGAGACCCAGTACTTC
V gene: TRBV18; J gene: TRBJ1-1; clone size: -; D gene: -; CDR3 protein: CASSPFGRLTEAFF; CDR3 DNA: TGTGCCAGCTCACCATTTGGGCGCTTGACTGAAGCTTTCTTT
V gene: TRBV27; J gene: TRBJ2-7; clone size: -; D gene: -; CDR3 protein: CASSPDFYEQYF; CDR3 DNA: TGTGCCAGCAGCCCCGATTTTTACGAGCAGTACTTC
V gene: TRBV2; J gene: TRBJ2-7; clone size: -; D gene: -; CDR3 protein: CASSRGVYEQYF; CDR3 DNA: TGTGCCAGCAGCCGAGGGGTCTACGAGCAGTACTTC
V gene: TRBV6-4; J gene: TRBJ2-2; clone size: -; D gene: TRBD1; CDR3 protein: CASSGTGTGELFF; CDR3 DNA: TGTGCCAGCAGTGGGACAGGGACCGGGGAGCTGTTTTTT
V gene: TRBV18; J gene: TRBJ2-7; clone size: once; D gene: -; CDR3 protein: CASSQIPGPSYEQYF; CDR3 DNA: TGTGCCAGCTCACAAATCCCGGGGCCCTCCTACGAGCAGTACTTC
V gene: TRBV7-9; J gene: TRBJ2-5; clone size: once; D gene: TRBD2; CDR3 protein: CASSLGLAGGPWQETQYF; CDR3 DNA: TGTGCCAGCAGCTTAGGACTAGCGGGAGGGCCTTGGCAAGAGACCCAGTACTTC
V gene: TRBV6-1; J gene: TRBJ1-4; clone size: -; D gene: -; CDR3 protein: CASTSGGINEKLFF; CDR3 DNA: TGTGCCAGCACCTCCGGAGGGATTAATGAAAAACTGTTTTTT
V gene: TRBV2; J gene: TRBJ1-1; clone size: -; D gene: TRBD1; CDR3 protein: CASSGSRGLNTEAFF; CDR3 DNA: TGTGCCAGCAGTGGGTCCAGGGGGCTCAACACTGAAGCTTTCTTT
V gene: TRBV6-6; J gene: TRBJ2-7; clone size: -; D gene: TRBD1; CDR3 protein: CASRGTGGRNEQYF; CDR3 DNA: TGTGCCAGCCGTGGGACAGGGGGCAGGAACGAGCAGTACTTC
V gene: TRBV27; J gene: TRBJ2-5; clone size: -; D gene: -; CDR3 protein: CASRTRASGETQYF; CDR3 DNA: TGTGCCAGCAGAACCAGGGCGTCGGGAGAGACCCAGTACTTC
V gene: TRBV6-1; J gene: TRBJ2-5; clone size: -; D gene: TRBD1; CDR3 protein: CAVNAGQAQGTQYF; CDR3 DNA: TGTGCCGTTAACGCGGGACAGGCCCAGGGGACCCAGTACTTC
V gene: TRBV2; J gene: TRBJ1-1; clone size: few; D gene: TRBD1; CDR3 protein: CASMITGTGLTEAFF; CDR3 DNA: TGTGCCAGCATGATCACCGGGACAGGGTTAACTGAAGCTTTCTTT
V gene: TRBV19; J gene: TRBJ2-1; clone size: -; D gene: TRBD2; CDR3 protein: CASSTSGIKSYNEQFF; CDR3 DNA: TGTGCCAGTAGTACTAGCGGGATAAAGTCCTACAATGAGCAGTTCTTC
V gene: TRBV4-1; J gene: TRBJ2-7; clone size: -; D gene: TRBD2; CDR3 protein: CASSREGGTYEQYF; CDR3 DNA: TGCGCCAGCAGCCGGGAGGGTGGAACCTACGAGCAGTACTTC
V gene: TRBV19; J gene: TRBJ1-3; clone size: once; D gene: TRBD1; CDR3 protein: CASSWTGERNTIYF; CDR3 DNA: TGTGCCAGTAGTTGGACAGGGGAGAGAAACACCATATATTTT
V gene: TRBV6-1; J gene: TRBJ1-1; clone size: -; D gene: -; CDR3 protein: CASSPSGGYTEAFF; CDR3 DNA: TGTGCCAGCAGCCCTTCGGGGGGTTACACTGAAGCTTTCTTT
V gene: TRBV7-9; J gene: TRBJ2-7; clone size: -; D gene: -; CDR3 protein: CASSLVPGSEQYF; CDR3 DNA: TGTGCCAGCAGCTTAGTCCCGGGTTCAGAGCAGTACTTC
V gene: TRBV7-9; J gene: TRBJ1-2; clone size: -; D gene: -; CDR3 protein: CASSQDSYGYTF; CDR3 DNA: TGTGCCAGCAGCCAAGACAGTTATGGCTACACCTTC
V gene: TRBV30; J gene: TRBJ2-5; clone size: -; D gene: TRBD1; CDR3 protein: CAWTRDRVEETQYF; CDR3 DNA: TGTGCCTGGACTCGGGACAGGGTGGAAGAGACCCAGTACTTC
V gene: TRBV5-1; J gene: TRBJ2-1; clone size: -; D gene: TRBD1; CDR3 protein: CASSSGTGGEQFF; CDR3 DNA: TGCGCCAGCAGCTCCGGGACAGGGGGTGAGCAGTTCTTC
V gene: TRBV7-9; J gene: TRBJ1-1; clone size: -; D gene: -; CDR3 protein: CASSLGVWF; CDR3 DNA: TGTGCCAGCAGCTTAGGGGTTTGGTTT
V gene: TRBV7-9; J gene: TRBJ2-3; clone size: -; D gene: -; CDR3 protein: CASSLSDTQYF; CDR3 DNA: TGTGCCAGCAGCTTATCGGATACGCAGTATTTT
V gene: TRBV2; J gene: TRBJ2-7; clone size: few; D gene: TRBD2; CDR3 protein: CASRGSGSEVSSYEQYF; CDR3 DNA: TGTGCCAGCAGGGGGAGCGGGAGCGAAGTAAGCTCCTACGAGCAGTACTTC
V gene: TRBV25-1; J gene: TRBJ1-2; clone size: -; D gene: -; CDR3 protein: CASSVAGYGYTF; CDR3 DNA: TGTGCCAGCAGTGTTGCAGGATATGGCTACACCTTC
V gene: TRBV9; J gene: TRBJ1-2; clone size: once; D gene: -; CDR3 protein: CASSSLPPTGSYGYTF; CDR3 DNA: TGTGCCAGCAGCTCACTCCCCCCTACAGGGTCCTATGGCTACACCTTC
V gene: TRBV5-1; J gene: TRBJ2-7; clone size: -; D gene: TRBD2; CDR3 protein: CASKGWTSGRNNEQYF; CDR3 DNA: TGCGCCAGCAAGGGGTGGACTAGCGGGAGAAATAACGAGCAGTACTTC
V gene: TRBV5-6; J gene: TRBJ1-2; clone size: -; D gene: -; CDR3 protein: CASSRGLASSGYTF; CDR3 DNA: TGTGCCAGCAGCCGCGGCCTCGCATCTAGCGGCTACACCTTC
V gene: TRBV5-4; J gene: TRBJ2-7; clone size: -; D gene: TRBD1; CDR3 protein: CASSPNTHQGARQYF; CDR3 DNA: TGTGCCAGCAGCCCAAACACCCACCAGGGGGCGAGGCAGTACTTC
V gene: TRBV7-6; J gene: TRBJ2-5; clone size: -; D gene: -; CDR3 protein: CASSLGIQGEGETQYF; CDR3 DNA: TGTGCCAGCAGCTTAGGGATTCAGGGAGAGGGGGAGACCCAGTACTTC
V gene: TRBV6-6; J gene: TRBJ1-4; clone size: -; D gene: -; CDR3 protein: CASSLQDGGGKLFF; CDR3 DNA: TGTGCCAGCAGTTTACAGGACGGGGGGGGAAAACTGTTTTTT
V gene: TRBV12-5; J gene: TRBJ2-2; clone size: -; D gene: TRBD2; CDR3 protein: CASGPGTSGIRELFF; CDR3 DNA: TGTGCTAGTGGTCCCGGGACTAGCGGGATTAGGGAGCTGTTTTTT
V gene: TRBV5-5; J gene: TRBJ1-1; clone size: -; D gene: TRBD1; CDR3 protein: CASSPGGAGGANTEAFF; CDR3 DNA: TGTGCCAGCAGCCCAGGGGGCGCTGGGGGGGCGAACACTGAAGCTTTCTTT
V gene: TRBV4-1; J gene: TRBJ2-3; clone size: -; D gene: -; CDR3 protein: CASSQPLGDTQYF; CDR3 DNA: TGCGCCAGCAGCCAGCCGCTAGGGGATACGCAGTATTTT
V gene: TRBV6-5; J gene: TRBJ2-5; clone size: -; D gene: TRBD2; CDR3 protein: CASSYGGGYRETQYF; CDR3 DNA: TGTGCCAGCAGTTATGGGGGGGGATACCGAGAGACCCAGTACTTC
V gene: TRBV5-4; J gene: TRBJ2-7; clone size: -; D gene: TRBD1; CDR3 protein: CASSYRDSHYEQYF; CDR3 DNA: TGTGCCAGCAGCTACCGGGACAGTCACTACGAGCAGTACTTC
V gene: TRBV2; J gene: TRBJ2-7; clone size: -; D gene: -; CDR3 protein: CASRPRLLEQYF; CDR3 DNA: TGTGCCAGCAGACCTCGACTACTGGAGCAGTACTTC
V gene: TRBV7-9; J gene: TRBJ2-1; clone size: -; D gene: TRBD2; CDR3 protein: CASSFPAGRAQSYNEQFF; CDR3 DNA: TGTGCCAGCAGCTTCCCAGCCGGGAGGGCCCAGTCCTACAATGAGCAGTTCTTC
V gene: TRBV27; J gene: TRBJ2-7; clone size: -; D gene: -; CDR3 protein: CASSLLPKGRPYEQYF; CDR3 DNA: TGTGCCAGCAGTCTCCTCCCCAAGGGCAGGCCGTACGAGCAGTACTTC
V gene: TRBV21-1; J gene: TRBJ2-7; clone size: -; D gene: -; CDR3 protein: CASSLEGQQYF; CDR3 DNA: TGTGCCAGCAGCCTCGAGGGGCAGCAGTACTTC
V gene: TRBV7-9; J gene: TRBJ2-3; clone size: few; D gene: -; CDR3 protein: CASSSDDSSPWDTQYF; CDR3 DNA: TGTGCCAGCAGCTCAGACGACAGCTCCCCGTGGGATACGCAGTATTTT
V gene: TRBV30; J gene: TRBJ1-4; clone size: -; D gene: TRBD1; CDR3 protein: CAVQGVIIGEKLFF; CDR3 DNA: TGTGCCGTTCAGGGGGTCATTATTGGAGAAAAACTGTTTTTT
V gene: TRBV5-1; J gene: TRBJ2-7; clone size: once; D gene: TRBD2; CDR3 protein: CASSFTSGYEQYF; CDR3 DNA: TGCGCCAGCAGCTTTACTAGCGGGTACGAGCAGTACTTC
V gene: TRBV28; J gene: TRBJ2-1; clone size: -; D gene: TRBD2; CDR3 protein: CASSLLLGLANEQFF; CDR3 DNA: TGTGCCAGCAGTTTACTTTTGGGACTAGCGAATGAGCAGTTCTTC
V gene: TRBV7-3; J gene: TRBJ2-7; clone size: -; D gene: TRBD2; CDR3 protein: CASSPSSGRFYEQYF; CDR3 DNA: TGTGCCAGCAGCCCTTCTAGCGGGAGGTTCTACGAGCAGTACTTC